This record covers a single T cell receptor (beta chain). Antigen specificity is unknown. These data are taken from a study of a mutant IDH1 vaccine in newly diagnosed glioma. Study details: Patients got radiotherapy, temozolomide, or both beforehand, and most got both. Study-wide results and caveats: Pseudoprogression appeared independent of alterations in top peripheral clonotypes. Researchers report vaccine-induced immune responses in roughly 93% of patients.

Germline V gene lookup returns CDR1 LGHNA and CDR2 YSLEER. This CDR3 spans 15 amino acids. Trimming cost V 4 bases and J 8 bases, with 18 bases left between them. Sequencing used immunoSEQ multiplex PCR; TCRdb keeps in-frame clones, though not all of them. This repertoire shows roughly 86,000 clones, just under 80% found once; its top ten account for 6% to 8%. The time point: baseline, week 1 (first vaccination visit). The treatment: pre-vaccination baseline after standard-of-care therapy. New WHO grade 3 or 4 IDH1-mutant, ATRX-lost astrocytomas were present in all donors. This material consisted of PBMCs, taken from a glioma patient treated with radiotherapy, temozolomide or both. This rearrangement joins TRBV4-3 to TRBJ2-1; tentative D call: TRBD2 (6 bases). This sequence originates from a man in his forties with glioma. The CDR3, as DNA: TGCGCCAGCAGCCTAGACCTCGGGACTCCCTATGAGCAGTTCTTC. Protein: CASSLDLGTPYEQFF.